Sequencing of this T cell receptor beta chain was carried out in a study of identical twins. Study-wide findings and caveats: Insertions were fewer in abundant cord blood beta clonotypes, whereas memory repertoires showed none of this pattern. Out-of-frame alpha sequences shared between twins exhibited an excess of low generation probability.

Germline V lookup: CDR1 MNHEY, CDR2 SVGEGT. CDR3 length: 19 amino acids. V shed 0 bases and J shed 4 bases, with 22 bases lying between them. Unique molecular identifiers were present on cDNA, and template switching added a universal primer site. TCRdb reanalysed the 5' RACE reads using MiXCR and keeps one entry per CDR3 protein. The table shows 1.5 million to 2 million distinct CDR3 sequences, with around a third occurring only once. This clonotype came up a few times. The antigen is not known. The sequence was collected from a newborn girl in good health. Sequencing was carried out using cord blood. The chain carries TRBV6-2 or TRBV6-3 and TRBJ1-5, with a tentative D call TRBD1 (5 bases). The CDR3 loop reads CASSYSSFPAGLPNQPQHF. For the CDR3, the DNA is TGTGCCAGCAGTTACTCGTCCTTCCCGGCAGGGCTGCCAAATCAGCCCCAGCATTTT.